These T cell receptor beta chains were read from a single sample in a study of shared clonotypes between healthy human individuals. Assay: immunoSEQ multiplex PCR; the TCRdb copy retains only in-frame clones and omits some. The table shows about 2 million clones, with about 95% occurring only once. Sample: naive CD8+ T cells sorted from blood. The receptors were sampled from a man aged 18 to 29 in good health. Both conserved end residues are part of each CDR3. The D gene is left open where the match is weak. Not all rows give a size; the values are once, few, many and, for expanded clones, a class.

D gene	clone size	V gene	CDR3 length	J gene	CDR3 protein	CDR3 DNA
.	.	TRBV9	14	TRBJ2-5	CASSVDTSWETQYF	TGTGCCAGCAGCGTAGACACTAGCTGGGAGACCCAGTACTTC
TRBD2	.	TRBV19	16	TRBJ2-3	CASTQLAASGRDTQYF	TGTGCCAGTACCCAACTGGCCGCTAGCGGGAGGGATACGCAGTATTTT
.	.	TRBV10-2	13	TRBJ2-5	CASSGLLQETQYF	TGCGCCAGCAGTGGCTTACTCCAAGAGACCCAGTACTTC
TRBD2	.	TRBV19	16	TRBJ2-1	CASSSLAGGPKDEQFF	TGTGCCAGTAGTTCCTTAGCGGGAGGGCCGAAGGATGAGCAGTTCTTC
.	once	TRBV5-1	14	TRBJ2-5	CASSLEAGQETQYF	TGCGCCAGCAGCTTGGAGGCAGGACAAGAGACCCAGTACTTC
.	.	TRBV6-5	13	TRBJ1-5	CASEDTLNQPQHF	TGTGCCAGCGAGGACACCCTCAATCAGCCCCAGCATTTT
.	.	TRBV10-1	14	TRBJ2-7	CATTRDPFSYEQYF	TGCGCCACAACACGGGACCCTTTCTCCTACGAGCAGTACTTC
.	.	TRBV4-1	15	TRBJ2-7	CASSQDPLGVGEQYF	TGCGCCAGCAGCCAAGATCCTCTGGGGGTCGGCGAGCAGTACTTC
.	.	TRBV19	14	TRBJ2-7	CASSGLFESYEQYF	TGTGCCAGTAGTGGCCTTTTCGAGTCCTACGAGCAGTACTTC
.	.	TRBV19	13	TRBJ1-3	CASSIGSGNTIYF	TGTGCCAGTAGTATAGGCTCTGGAAACACCATATATTTT
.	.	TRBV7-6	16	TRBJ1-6	CASSLAQRGGNSPLHF	TGTGCCAGCAGCTTAGCCCAAAGGGGGGGAAATTCACCCCTCCACTTT
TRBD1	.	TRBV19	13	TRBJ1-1	CASTETGGTEAFF	TGTGCCAGTACCGAGACAGGGGGAACTGAAGCTTTCTTT
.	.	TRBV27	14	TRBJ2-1	CASRPLSSYNEQFF	TGTGCCAGCAGGCCACTAAGCTCCTACAATGAGCAGTTCTTC
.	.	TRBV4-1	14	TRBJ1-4	CASSQVPGDEKLFF	TGCGCCAGCAGCCAAGTCCCAGGAGATGAAAAACTGTTTTTT
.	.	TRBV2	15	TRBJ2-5	CASSNPAEHEETQYF	TGTGCCAGTAGCAACCCTGCGGAGCACGAAGAGACCCAGTACTTC
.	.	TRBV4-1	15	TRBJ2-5	CASSPSESVQETQYF	TGCGCCAGCAGCCCGTCTGAATCCGTCCAAGAGACCCAGTACTTC
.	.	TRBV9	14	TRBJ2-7	CASSVAGASYEQYF	TGTGCCAGCAGCGTGGCGGGGGCCAGTTACGAGCAGTACTTC
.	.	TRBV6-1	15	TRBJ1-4	CASSRQVAGEEKLFF	TGTGCCAGCAGTCGACAGGTGGCGGGGGAAGAAAAACTGTTTTTT
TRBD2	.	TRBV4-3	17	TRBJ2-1	CASSQDPPWREGIVQFF	TGCGCCAGCAGCCAAGATCCCCCTTGGCGGGAGGGCATCGTGCAGTTCTTC
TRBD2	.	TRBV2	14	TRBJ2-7	CASRHGLEYYEQYF	TGTGCCAGCAGACATGGACTAGAATACTACGAGCAGTACTTC
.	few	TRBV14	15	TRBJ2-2	CASSQLTTNTGELFF	TGTGCCAGCAGCCAGCTTACTACGAACACCGGGGAGCTGTTTTTT
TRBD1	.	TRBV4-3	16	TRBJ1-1	CASSPGQAIMNTEAFF	TGCGCCAGCAGCCCGGGACAGGCAATTATGAACACTGAAGCTTTCTTT
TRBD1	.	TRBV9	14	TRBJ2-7	CASSPRDRVYEQYF	TGTGCCAGCAGCCCACGGGACAGGGTCTACGAGCAGTACTTC
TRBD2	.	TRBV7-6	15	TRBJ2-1	CASSPTSGSYNEQFF	TGTGCCAGCAGCCCTACTAGCGGGAGCTACAATGAGCAGTTCTTC
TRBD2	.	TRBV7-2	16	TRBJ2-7	CASSPGVAGGNYEQYF	TGTGCCAGCAGCCCTGGGGTAGCGGGGGGGAACTACGAGCAGTACTTC
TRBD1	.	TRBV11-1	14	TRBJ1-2	CASSVQGGNYGYTF	TGTGCCAGCAGCGTTCAAGGGGGCAACTATGGCTACACCTTC
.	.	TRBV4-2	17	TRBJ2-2	CASSQETGPRLAGELFF	TGTGCCAGCAGCCAAGAAACCGGGCCCAGACTGGCTGGGGAGCTGTTTTTT
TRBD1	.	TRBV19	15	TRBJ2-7	CASSIRAGGIYEQYF	TGTGCCAGTAGTATTCGGGCAGGGGGCATCTACGAGCAGTACTTC
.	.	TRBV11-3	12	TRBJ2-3	CASSLGADTQYF	TGTGCCAGCAGCTTAGGCGCGGATACGCAGTATTTT
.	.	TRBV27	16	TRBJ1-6	CASSSHPSSYNSPLHF	TGTGCCAGCAGTTCACACCCTAGCTCCTATAATTCACCCCTCCACTTT
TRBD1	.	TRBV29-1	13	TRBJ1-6	CSVGQGENSPLHF	TGCAGCGTTGGACAGGGAGAAAATTCACCCCTCCACTTT
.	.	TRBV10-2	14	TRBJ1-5	CATGGREGAQPQHF	TGCGCAACCGGGGGCAGGGAAGGCGCTCAGCCCCAGCATTTT
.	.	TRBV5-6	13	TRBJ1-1	CASSWSGVTEAFF	TGTGCCAGCAGCTGGTCAGGGGTAACTGAAGCTTTCTTT
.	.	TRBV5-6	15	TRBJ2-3	CASAPEVQGTDTQYF	TGTGCCAGCGCCCCGGAAGTCCAGGGCACAGATACGCAGTATTTT
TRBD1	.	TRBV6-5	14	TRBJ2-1	CASSFGQGVNEQFF	TGTGCCAGCTCGTTCGGACAGGGTGTCAATGAGCAGTTCTTC
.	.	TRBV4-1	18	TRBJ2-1	CASSQDTPIALSYNEQFF	TGCGCCAGCAGCCAAGATACCCCTATAGCGCTCTCCTACAATGAGCAGTTCTTC
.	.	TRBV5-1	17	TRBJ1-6	CASSLAERSYLNSPLHF	TGCGCCAGCAGCTTGGCCGAACGGTCCTATCTTAATTCACCCCTCCACTTT
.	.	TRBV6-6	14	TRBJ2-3	CASSKAGPTDTQYF	TGTGCCAGCAGTAAAGCGGGCCCAACAGATACGCAGTATTTT
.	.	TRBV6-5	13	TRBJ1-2	CASKDGGNYGYTF	TGTGCCAGCAAAGATGGCGGGAACTATGGCTACACCTTC
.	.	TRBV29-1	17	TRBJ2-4	CSPGGPRSQLAKNIQYF	TGCAGCCCGGGGGGCCCTCGATCCCAACTAGCCAAAAACATTCAGTACTTC
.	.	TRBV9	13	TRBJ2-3	CASYYAGTDTQYF	TGTGCCAGTTACTACGCCGGCACAGATACGCAGTATTTT
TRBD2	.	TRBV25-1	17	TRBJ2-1	CASSGGLAGYSYNEQFF	TGTGCCAGCAGTGGGGGACTAGCGGGGTACTCCTACAATGAGCAGTTCTTC
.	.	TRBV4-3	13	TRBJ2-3	CASSASSTDTQYF	TGCGCCAGCAGCGCCTCCAGCACAGATACGCAGTATTTT
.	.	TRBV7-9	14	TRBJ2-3	CASKVRGFTDTQYF	TGTGCCAGCAAGGTTCGCGGGTTCACAGATACGCAGTATTTT
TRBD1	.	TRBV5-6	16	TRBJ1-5	CASSSGPGQINQPQHF	TGTGCCAGCAGCTCTGGACCGGGACAGATAAATCAGCCCCAGCATTTT